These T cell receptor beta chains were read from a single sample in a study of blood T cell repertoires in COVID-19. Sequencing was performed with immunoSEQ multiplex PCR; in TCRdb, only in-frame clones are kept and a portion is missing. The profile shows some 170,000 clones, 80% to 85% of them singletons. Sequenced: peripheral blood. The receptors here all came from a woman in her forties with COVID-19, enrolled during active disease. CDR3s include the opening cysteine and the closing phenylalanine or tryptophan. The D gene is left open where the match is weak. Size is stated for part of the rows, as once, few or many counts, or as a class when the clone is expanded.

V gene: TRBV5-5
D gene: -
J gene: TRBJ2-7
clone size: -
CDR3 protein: CASSLGGSSATF
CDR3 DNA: TGTGCCAGCAGCTTGGGGGGGTCTAGCGCCACTTTC

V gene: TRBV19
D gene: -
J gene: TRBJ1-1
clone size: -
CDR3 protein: CASSWDGGVTEAFF
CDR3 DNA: TGTGCCAGTAGCTGGGACGGGGGGGTTACTGAAGCTTTCTTT

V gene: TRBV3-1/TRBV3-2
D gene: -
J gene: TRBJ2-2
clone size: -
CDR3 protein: CASSHTAAVNTGELFF
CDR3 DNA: TGTGCCAGCAGCCATACAGCAGCGGTGAACACCGGGGAGCTGTTTTTT

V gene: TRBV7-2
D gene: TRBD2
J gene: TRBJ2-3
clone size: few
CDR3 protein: CASSLGGGRTDTQYF
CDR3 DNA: TGTGCCAGCAGCTTAGGGGGGGGTCGGACAGATACGCAGTATTTT

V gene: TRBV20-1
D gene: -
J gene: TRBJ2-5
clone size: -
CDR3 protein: CSASGGDSREETQYF
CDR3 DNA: TGCAGTGCTAGTGGGGGGGACAGTAGGGAAGAGACCCAGTACTTC

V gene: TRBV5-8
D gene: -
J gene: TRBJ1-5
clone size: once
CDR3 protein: CASSWWTAGKDQPQHF
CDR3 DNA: TGTGCCAGCAGCTGGTGGACGGCAGGGAAGGACCAGCCCCAGCATTTT

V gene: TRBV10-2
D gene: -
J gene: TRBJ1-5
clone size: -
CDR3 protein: CASSEGGGRSNQPQHF
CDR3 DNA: TGCGCCAGCAGTGAGGGGGGGGGAAGAAGCAATCAGCCCCAGCATTTT

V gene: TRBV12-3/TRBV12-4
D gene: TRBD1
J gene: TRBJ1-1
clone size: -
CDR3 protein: CASSYSGGTEAFF
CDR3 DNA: TGTGCCAGCAGTTACTCAGGGGGAACTGAAGCTTTCTTT

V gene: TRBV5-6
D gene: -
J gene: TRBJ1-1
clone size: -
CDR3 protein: CASSPRRSTEAFF
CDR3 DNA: TGTGCCAGCAGCCCGAGGCGGAGCACTGAAGCTTTCTTT

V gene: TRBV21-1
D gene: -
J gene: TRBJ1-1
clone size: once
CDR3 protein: CASTVPRDMNTEAFF
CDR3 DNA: TGTGCCAGCACTGTCCCCCGGGATATGAACACTGAAGCTTTCTTT

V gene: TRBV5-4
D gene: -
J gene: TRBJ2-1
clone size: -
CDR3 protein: CASSQVIGAYNEQFF
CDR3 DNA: TGTGCCAGCAGCCAGGTCATAGGGGCGTACAATGAGCAGTTCTTC

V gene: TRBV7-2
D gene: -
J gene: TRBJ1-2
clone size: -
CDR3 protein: CASSLVPGYYGYTF
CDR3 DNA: TGTGCCAGCAGCTTAGTTCCGGGGTACTATGGCTACACCTTC

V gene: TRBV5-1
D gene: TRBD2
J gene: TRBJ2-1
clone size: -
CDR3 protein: CASGSGTSGYNEQFF
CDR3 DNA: TGCGCCAGCGGATCAGGGACTAGCGGGTACAATGAGCAGTTCTTC

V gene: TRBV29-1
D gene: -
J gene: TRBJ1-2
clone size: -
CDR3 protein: CSVSAGTSYTF
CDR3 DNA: TGCAGCGTTTCGGCAGGTACGAGCTACACCTTC

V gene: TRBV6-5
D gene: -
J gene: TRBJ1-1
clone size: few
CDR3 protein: CASPLTGRDTEAFF
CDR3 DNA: TGTGCCAGCCCCTTAACAGGGAGGGACACTGAAGCTTTCTTT

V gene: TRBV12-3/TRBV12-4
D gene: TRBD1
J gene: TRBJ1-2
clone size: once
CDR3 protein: CAGARSGGSYTF
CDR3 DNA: TGTGCCGGGGCGAGGTCAGGGGGTAGCTACACCTTC

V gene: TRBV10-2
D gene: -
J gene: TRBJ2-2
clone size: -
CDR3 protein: CASSESTGGGELFF
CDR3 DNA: TGCGCCAGCAGTGAGTCCACCGGGGGCGGGGAGCTGTTTTTT

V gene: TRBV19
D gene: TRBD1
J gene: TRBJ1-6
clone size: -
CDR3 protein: CAIAQGANSPLHF
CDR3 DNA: TGTGCCATCGCACAGGGGGCTAATTCACCCCTCCACTTT

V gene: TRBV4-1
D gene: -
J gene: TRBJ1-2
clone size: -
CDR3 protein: CASSQPGWSRQANYGYTF
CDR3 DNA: TGCGCCAGCAGCCAACCGGGGTGGTCGAGACAGGCTAACTATGGCTACACCTTC

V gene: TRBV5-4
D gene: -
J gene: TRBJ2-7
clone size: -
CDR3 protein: CASSLGNIMGWGDNYEQYF
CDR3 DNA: TGTGCCAGCAGCTTGGGAAATATAATGGGGTGGGGAGATAACTACGAGCAGTACTTC

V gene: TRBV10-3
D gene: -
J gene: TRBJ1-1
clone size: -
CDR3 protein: CAIKGQGPTEAFF
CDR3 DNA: TGTGCCATCAAGGGCCAGGGGCCGACTGAAGCTTTCTTT

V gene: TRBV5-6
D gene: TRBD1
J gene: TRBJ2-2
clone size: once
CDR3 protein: CASRKRTGASGELFF
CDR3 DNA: TGTGCCAGCAGAAAAAGGACAGGCGCGAGCGGGGAGCTGTTTTTT

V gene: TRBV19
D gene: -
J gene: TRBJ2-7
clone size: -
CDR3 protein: CATSIRWAGEQYF
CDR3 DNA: TGTGCCACCTCTATAAGATGGGCAGGCGAGCAGTACTTC

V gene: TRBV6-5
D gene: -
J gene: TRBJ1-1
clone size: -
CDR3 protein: CASSGTGRTEAFF
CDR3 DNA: TGTGCCAGCAGCGGGACGGGGAGGACTGAAGCTTTCTTT

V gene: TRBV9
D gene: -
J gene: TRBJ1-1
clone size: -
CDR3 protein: CASSATQDLIGANTEAFF
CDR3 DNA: TGTGCCAGCAGCGCCACACAGGACCTAATAGGGGCGAACACTGAAGCTTTCTTT

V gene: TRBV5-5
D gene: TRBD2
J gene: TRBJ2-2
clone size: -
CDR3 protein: CASSARLAGVAGELFF
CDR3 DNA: TGTGCCAGCAGCGCGCGACTAGCGGGGGTCGCCGGGGAGCTGTTTTTT

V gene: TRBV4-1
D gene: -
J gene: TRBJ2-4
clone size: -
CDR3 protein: CASSHLRGKNIQYF
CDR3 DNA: TGCGCCAGCAGCCATTTAAGGGGCAAAAACATTCAGTACTTC

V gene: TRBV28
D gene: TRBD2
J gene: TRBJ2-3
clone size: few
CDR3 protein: CASSLQTSGKDTQYF
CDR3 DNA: TGTGCCAGCAGTTTACAAACTAGCGGGAAGGATACGCAGTATTTT

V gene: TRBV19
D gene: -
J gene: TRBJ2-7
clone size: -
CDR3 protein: CATKGGDAVKQYF
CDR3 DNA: TGTGCCACCAAGGGGGGGGATGCGGTCAAGCAGTACTTC

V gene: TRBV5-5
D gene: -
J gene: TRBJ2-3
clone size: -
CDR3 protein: CASSLAWGPTDTQYF
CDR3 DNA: TGTGCCAGCAGCTTGGCGTGGGGCCCCACAGATACGCAGTATTTT

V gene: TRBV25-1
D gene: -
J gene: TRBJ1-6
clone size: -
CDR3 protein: CASRDMSFSPLHF
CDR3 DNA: TGTGCCAGCAGGGACATGTCTTTTTCACCCCTCCACTTT

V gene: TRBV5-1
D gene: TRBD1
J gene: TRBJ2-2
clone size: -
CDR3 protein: CASSPRTGGAGGELFF
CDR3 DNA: TGCGCCAGCAGCCCGCGGACAGGGGGCGCCGGCGGGGAGCTGTTTTTT